This T cell receptor (beta chain) was profiled in a study of blood T cells in healthy people across ages (dated by TCRdb to the mid-2010s). Turning to the overall study: In model experiments, roughly one uniquely barcoded TCR beta cDNA molecule per two T cells was captured by template switching. Using deep sequencing normalized with unique cDNA molecular identifiers, the study measured how TCR beta repertoire diversity changes with age. Four age groups were formed from the donors: young (average roughly 15 years), middle-aged (roughly 38), aged (roughly 59) and long-lived (approximately 78). To avoid experimental bias, donors of different ages were distributed randomly across sequencing lanes. The study analyzed two additional independent replicas of 1 million unique cDNA reads from the same blood draw for two donors, one aged 18 to 29 and one aged 80 or older.

The receptor library was made with 5' RACE. These reads were obtained on an Illumina HiSeq 2500. A second PCR of about 7 to 12 cycles was performed with a sample-barcoded 5' primer and a J-beta primer mix. Each TCR beta cDNA molecule received a unique molecular identifier from a template-switch 5' adaptor carrying 12 random nucleotides. At least 3 million CDR3-containing paired-end reads were obtained from each sample. The Mint cDNA synthesis kit, primed by a TRBC-specific oligonucleotide, was used to synthesize first-strand cDNA from all RNA. Following uracil-DNA glycosylase treatment, a first 18-cycle PCR with universal primers M1SS and BC2_uni_R was performed on all cDNA. In the source study's methods: Normalization of each sample was performed by random selection of 1 million high-quality reads, each carrying a distinct molecular identifier. Reads with shared molecular identifiers were discarded instead of being binned into consensus sequences. MiTCR, run with a Q25 quality threshold and the strictest error-elimination algorithm, handled CDR3 identification, clonotype clustering and error correction. A nonparametric unseen species model using Euler transformation provided a lower-bound estimate of total TCR beta diversity. TCRdb reanalyzed the raw reads on its own, using fastp at Q25 for trimming and MiXCR for clone calling, and kept in-frame beta chains. Each record represents a unique CDR3 protein, reported with the most common genes and DNA among its rows. The authors' filters were not applied to this entry. Recorded for this sample are 1 million to 1.2 million distinct CDR3 sequences; under 40% of them occurred a single time. The ten largest clones add up to 13% of the sample.

The donors were roughly 40 Caucasian individuals from Russia, aged roughly 6 to 90 years, who were systemically healthy. About 9.8 milliliters of peripheral blood were drawn from each donor into EDTA-treated Vacutainer tubes. Ficoll-Paque density-gradient centrifugation was used to isolate PBMCs, with at least 6 million obtained per sample. Total RNA was extracted from PBMCs with Trizol reagent, with at least 6 micrograms obtained per sample. For every donor, an aliquot of PBMCs went through flow cytometry to measure the percentages of naive CD45RAhigh/CD27high T cells. This clonotype was detected a few times. Its antigen remains unidentified. It has no much larger one-base neighbor in the sample; base qualities were not kept. Study-wide findings and limitations: Compared with the aged group, the long-lived group had more naive CD4+ T cells, fewer expanded clones and increased TCR diversity, suggesting age selection. Estimates of total diversity from one million sequenced T cells were regarded as lower bounds and underestimates. Donor CMV infection status was unknown, potentially confounding age-related changes in expanded clonotypes. Observed TCR beta diversity per million T cells fell roughly linearly with age, and a significant reduction was already apparent by age around 44. There was a strong correlation between observed TCR beta diversity and the percentage of naive T cells measured by flow cytometry. Since profiling was done on bulk unsorted PBMCs, naive and antigen-experienced compartments could not be conclusively compared.

The TCR was taken from a man aged 18 to 30 in good health. The sequenced sample was blood.

At the DNA level, the sequence is TGTGCCAGCAGCTTTGCCAGGGTGGAGTTATACACCTTC. Translation gives CASSFARVELYTF. In this chain, TRBV5-6 is recombined with TRBJ1-2; a tentative D call is TRBD1 (5 bases match). V and J are truncated by 2 bases and 11 bases respectively, leaving an intervening sequence of 16 bases. The germline V gene yields SGHDT for CDR1 and YYEEEE for CDR2. Its CDR3 holds 13 amino acids, cysteine through phenylalanine. The only DNA kept is the CDR3, 39 bases in frame from the first base.